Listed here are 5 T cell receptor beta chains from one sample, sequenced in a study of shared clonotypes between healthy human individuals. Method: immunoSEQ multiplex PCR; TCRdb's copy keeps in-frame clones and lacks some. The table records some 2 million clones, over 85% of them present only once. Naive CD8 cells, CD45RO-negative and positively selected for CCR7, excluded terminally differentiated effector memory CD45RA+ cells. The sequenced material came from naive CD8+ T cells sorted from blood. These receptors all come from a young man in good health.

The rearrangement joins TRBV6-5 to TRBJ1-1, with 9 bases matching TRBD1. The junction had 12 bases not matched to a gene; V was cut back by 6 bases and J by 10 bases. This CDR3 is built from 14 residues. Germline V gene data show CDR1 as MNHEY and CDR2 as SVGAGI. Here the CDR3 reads CASSPTGGVIRAFF. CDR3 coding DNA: TGTGCCAGCAGCCCGACAGGGGGAGTGATTAGAGCTTTCTTT.

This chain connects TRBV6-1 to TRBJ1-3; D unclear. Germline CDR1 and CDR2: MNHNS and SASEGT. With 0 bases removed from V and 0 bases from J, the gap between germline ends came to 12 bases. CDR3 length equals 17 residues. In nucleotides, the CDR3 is TGTGCCAGCAGTGAAGCCCCGGCAGGCTACTCTGGAAACACCATATATTTT. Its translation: CASSEAPAGYSGNTIYF.

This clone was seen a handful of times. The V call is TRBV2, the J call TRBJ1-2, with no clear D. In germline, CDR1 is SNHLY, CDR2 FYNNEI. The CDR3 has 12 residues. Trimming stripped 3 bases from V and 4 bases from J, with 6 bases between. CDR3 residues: CASSEKSYGYTF. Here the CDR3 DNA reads TGTGCCAGCAGTGAGAAGAGCTATGGCTACACCTTC.

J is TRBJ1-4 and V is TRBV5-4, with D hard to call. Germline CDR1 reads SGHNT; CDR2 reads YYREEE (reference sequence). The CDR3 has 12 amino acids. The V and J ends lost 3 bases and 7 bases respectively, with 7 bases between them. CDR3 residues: CASSSGGEKLFF. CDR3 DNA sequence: TGTGCCAGCAGCTCTGGAGGTGAAAAACTGTTTTTT. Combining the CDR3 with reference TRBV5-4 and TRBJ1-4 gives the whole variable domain ETGVTQSPTHLIKTRGQQVTLRCSSQSGHNTVSWYQQALGQGPQFIFQYYREEENGRGNFPPRFSGLQFPNYSSELNVNALELDDSALYLCASSSGGEKLFFGSGTQLSVL.

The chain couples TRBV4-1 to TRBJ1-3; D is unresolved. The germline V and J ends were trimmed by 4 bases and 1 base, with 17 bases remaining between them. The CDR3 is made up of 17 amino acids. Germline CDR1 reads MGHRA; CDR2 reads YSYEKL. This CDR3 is CASSPTTEGGSGNTIYF. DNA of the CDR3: TGCGCCAGCAGCCCTACAACGGAAGGTGGGTCTGGAAACACCATATATTTT.